This TCR beta chain was identified in a study of blood T cell repertoires in COVID-19. Measured with immunoSEQ multiplex PCR; TCRdb has only the in-frame clones, and not every one. The sample has about 430,000 clones, approximately 90% seen once. The TCR originated in a young woman who had been exposed to COVID-19. Sequenced: PBMCs or T cells enriched from blood (not recorded which).

The DNA for the CDR3 is TGTGCCAGCAGCTCCCGTGGAGTAGCTGGTTCACCCCTCCACTTT. Its translation: CASSSRGVAGSPLHF. J is TRBJ1-6 and V is TRBV7-2; no clear D. Germline loops: CDR1 SGHTA, CDR2 FQGNSA. The CDR3 has 15 amino acids. The germline V and J ends were trimmed by 4 bases and 9 bases, with 16 bases remaining between them.